This TCR beta chain was identified during a study of T cell repertoires in cytomegalovirus infection. Study information: In the study, CMV epitopes included recently identified HLA-C-restricted and well-studied HLA-B-restricted ones. TCR beta signatures that were public indicated CMV infection and matching HLA type.

This clonotype was counted only a few times. What it recognizes is unknown. MiXCR, run by TCRdb on the reads, gives a single entry per CDR3 protein. The sample holds approximately 220,000 distinct CDR3 sequences, roughly 34% seen once. V trimming: 5 bases; J trimming: 6 bases; junction bases outside the gene matches: 5. The CDR3 sequence is 14 residues long. Germline V gene data show CDR1 as SEHNR and CDR2 as FQNEAQ (reference sequence). This chain connects TRBV7-9 to TRBJ1-4; 8 nucleotides align to TRBD1. The clonotype was recovered from a human donor in good health (CMV status not recorded). Some clones in this sample may be carry-over from other donors' samples. The material sequenced was CD8+ T cells from cultured PBMCs, taken from culture after CMV antigen stimulation. The CDR3 nucleotides are TGTGCCAGCAGCCCGACAGGGGCAGATGAAAAACTGTTTTTT. Its translation is CASSPTGADEKLFF.